At least ten counts were recorded for the clone carrying this T cell receptor beta chain. The data belong to a study of T-cell reconstitution after alpha-beta-depleted transplantation in children. It was with unique molecular identifiers that the TCRbeta library was prepared. TCRdb used MiXCR to reprocess the PCR reads, holding one entry per CDR3 protein. The table includes around 680,000 distinct CDR3 sequences, approximately 16% detected once. V lost 2 bases and J lost 0, with 4 bases in between. Germline assignment: CDR1 DFQATT and CDR2 SNEGSKA (reference sequence). The CDR3 is 13 amino acids. This specimen was PBMCs from the stem cell graft donor, taken from the stem cell graft. The origin of this receptor is a human donor who donated a stem cell graft to a child with acute myeloid leukemia. V and J are TRBV20-1 and TRBJ2-2; D is unresolved. The DNA for the CDR3 is TGCAGTGCTAGAAGAGCGAACACCGGGGAGCTGTTTTTT. Protein: CSARRANTGELFF.